This TCR beta chain was sequenced during a study of molecular identifiers for immune sequencing clone quantification. Study observations and caveats: In naive cells, under 1% of molecules belonged to clones above 20 RNA copies, against over 97% in effector cells.

TCRdb used MiXCR to reprocess the PCR reads, holding one entry per CDR3 protein. The data hold tens of thousands of distinct CDR3 sequences, with under 20% observed a single time. Germline assignment: CDR1 GTSNPN and CDR2 SVGIG (reference sequence). V lost 3 bases and J 4 bases, leaving 18 bases between the germline ends. There are 15 residues in the CDR3. Points on this clonotype: The antigen is undetermined.

Sequencing input: naive CD8+ T cells from blood, with Jurkat cell RNA spiked in. Subset described: FACS-sorted CD8+CD4-CCR7+CD45RA+ naive T cells. The rearrangement uses TRBV30 and TRBJ2-5; D may be TRBD1 (7 bases). This sequence originates from a human donor in good health. Some libraries in this study had Jurkat cell RNA spiked in. The CDR3: CAWREGGGLGETQYF. Here the CDR3 DNA reads TGTGCCTGGAGAGAAGGAGGGGGCTTAGGAGAGACCCAGTACTTC.